This TCR beta chain stems from a study of blood T cell repertoires in COVID-19 (dated by TCRdb to about 2020). Study-level background: Samples from collaborators originated in the United States, Italy and Spain and spanned both the acute and convalescent phases of COVID-19. The material from the prospective study consisted of cDNA or gDNA derived from T cells, B-cell-depleted T cells, or PBMCs. Deeply sampled blood TCRbeta repertoires from subjects exposed to, actively infected with, or recovered from COVID-19 were included in the dataset. The repertoires were made available in a free public database intended to serve as a resource for research on the immune response to SARS-CoV-2. Samples came from the ongoing ImmuneRACE study (first 160 participants) plus 1,254 subjects from 6 global collaborators. Sample metadata almost always included a de-identified subject ID, COVID-19 status, age in years and sex. HLA class I and class II types, where available, came from metadata supplied by the sample provider rather than from assay-based typing.

The research as a whole found: Clinical and demographic metadata were provided uncurated, with the amount varying by source and participant.

TCRbeta CDR3 regions were amplified from genomic DNA by means of the immunoSEQ Assay, a bias-controlled multiplex PCR. As for the original processing: The number of nucleated cells in each sample was estimated by amplification of reference gene primers within the assay. To quantify the absolute abundance of each unique TCRbeta CDR3 rearrangement, sequence reads were collapsed and filtered. For each sample, productive Simpson clonality was calculated by taking the square root of Simpson's diversity index across productive rearrangements. Sourced from immuneACCESS, this table was stored by TCRdb with only in-frame sequences that have V and J called. A share of the clones is absent; for the studies checked, an unresolved V gene accounts for under half, and the remainder has no known explanation. V, J and clone size were drawn from that table, and D and trimming were deduced from the DNA. The sample yields about 270,000 clones; roughly 79% were counted once. Of the sample, about 2.9% is held by the ten largest clones.

Whole blood was collected in K2EDTA tubes by collaborating institutions according to the institutions' own protocols. Collaborator samples were shipped for TCRbeta analysis as frozen whole blood, isolated PBMCs, or DNA extracted from either sample type. For this clone: What antigen it recognizes has not been identified. The record has no base qualities; no much larger clone is one base away.

Sample: peripheral blood. This sequence was found in a woman aged 60 to 75 with active or convalescent COVID-19.

The DNA sequence reads TGTGCCAGCAGACCGGGAGCCTACACTGAAGCTTTCTTT. Its product reads: CASRPGAYTEAFF. Recombination connected TRBV12-3 or TRBV12-4 to TRBJ1-1; no D segment can be confidently identified. Counted from cysteine to phenylalanine, this CDR3 has 13 amino acids. Solely the CDR3 DNA is kept, with 39 bases framed from the first base. V is shortened by 6 bases, J by 3 bases, and the region joining them spans 11 bases.